What follows is one T cell receptor (beta chain) and its context. A much larger clone lies a single base off, so this may be a read error. This sample was taken from a study of regulatory T cells in long-lasting Graves disease. The TCR beta library used iRepertoire HTBI primers with Arm-PCR amplification of CDR3. TCRdb re-called the multiplex PCR reads with MiXCR, one entry per CDR3 protein. The sample lists some 500,000 distinct CDR3 sequences, 15% to 20% seen once, with 25% in the top ten. Time point: newly diagnosed GD, antithyroid drugs for less than 3 months. TCR sequences were obtained from RNA taken from PBMCs. The V and J ends lost 4 bases and 8 bases respectively, with 15 bases between them. CDR3 length: 13 amino acids. Germline V gives CDR1 LGHDT, CDR2 YNNKEL (reference sequence). These data also featured in a second study, about T cells in Graves' hyperthyroidism and ophthalmopathy. That work states: The HTBI set primed first-round TCR CDR3 RT-PCR. In the blood, most expanded thyroid clonotypes above 0.001 appeared as well.

Sequenced material: peripheral blood mononuclear cells (PBMCs), taken at new diagnosis, from a patient treated with antithyroid drugs. The V gene is TRBV3-1, the J gene TRBJ2-7; D might be TRBD1 (5 bases). This TCR was sampled from a woman aged 35 to 59 with Graves disease. CDR3 bases: TGTGCCAGCAGCCTCGCTCGATCGGACAAGCAGTACTTC. Protein sequence: CASSLARSDKQYF.